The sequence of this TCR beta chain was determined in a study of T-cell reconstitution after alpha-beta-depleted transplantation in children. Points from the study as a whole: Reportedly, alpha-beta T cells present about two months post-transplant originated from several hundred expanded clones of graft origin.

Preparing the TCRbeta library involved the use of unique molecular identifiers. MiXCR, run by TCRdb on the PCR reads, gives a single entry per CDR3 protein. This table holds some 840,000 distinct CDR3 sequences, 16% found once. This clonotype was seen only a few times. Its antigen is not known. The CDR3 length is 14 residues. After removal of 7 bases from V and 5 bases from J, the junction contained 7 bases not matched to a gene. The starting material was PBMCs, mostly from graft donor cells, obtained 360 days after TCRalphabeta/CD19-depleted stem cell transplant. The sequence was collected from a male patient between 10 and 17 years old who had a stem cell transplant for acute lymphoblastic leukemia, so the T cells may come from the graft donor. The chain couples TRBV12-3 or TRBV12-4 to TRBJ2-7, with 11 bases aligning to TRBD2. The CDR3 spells CASTQLAGVNEQYF. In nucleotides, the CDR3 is TGTGCCAGCACCCAACTAGCGGGAGTAAACGAGCAGTACTTC.